This T cell receptor beta chain was documented in a study of T cell responses to AZD1222 COVID-19 vaccine. Study conclusions and caveats: Repertoire sampling was restricted to post-peak T cell response timepoints.

Sequencing was performed with immunoSEQ multiplex PCR; in TCRdb, only in-frame clones are kept and a portion is missing. The table records fewer than 200,000 clones, roughly 89% of them present only once. This clone was counted a single time. The antigen is unknown. The CDR3 has 13 residues. Germline CDR1 GTSNPN, CDR2 SVGIG (reference sequence). V was pared by 1 base and J by 4 bases, with 10 bases between. The sequencing used peripheral blood, collected on day 0 of AZD1222 vaccination. The TCR originated in an adult in good health. The chain couples TRBV30 to TRBJ2-5; D is ambiguous. This CDR3 is CAWSGKVSETQYF. In nucleotides, the CDR3 is TGTGCCTGGAGTGGTAAGGTTTCAGAGACCCAGTACTTC.